This is a list of T cell receptor beta chains from one sample in a study of identical twins. TCRdb itself ran the 5' RACE reads through MiXCR, one entry per CDR3 protein. Of some 730,000 distinct CDR3 sequences listed, 18% are singletons. The same sample was also used in a study of T cells expressing NK-cell markers.

The sample was PBMCs. The receptors originated from a woman between 18 and 30 years old in good health. CDR3s include the opening cysteine and the closing phenylalanine or tryptophan. The order of the fields is V gene, D gene, clone size, J gene, CDR3 protein, CDR3 DNA. The D gene is left open where the match is weak. A clone size is listed for some rows: how often the clone was seen (once, few, many), or a class if it is expanded.

>TRBV5-1|TRBD2|-|TRBJ2-3
CASRPGLAGHTQYF
TGCGCCAGCAGACCGGGACTAGCGGGACATACGCAGTATTTT
>TRBV5-1|-|many|TRBJ2-1
CASSFTNEQFF
TGTGCCAGCAGTTTCACCAATGAGCAGTTCTTC
>TRBV10-3|-|-|TRBJ2-5
CAISELRTQYF
TGTGCCATCAGTGAGCTAAGGACCCAGTACTTC
>TRBV20-1|TRBD1|few|TRBJ2-3
CSADRGGTDTQYF
TGCAGTGCAGACAGGGGCGGCACAGATACGCAGTATTTT
>TRBV5-1|-|many|TRBJ1-2
CASSLSDTFGYTF
TGCGCCAGCAGCTTAAGCGACACTTTTGGCTACACCTTC
>TRBV6-5|-|many|TRBJ2-7
CASTLGGEQYF
TGTGCCAGCACCCTGGGGGGCGAGCAGTACTTC
>TRBV19|TRBD1|-|TRBJ2-3
CASSPWTGDTDTQNF
TGTGCCAGTAGTCCCTGGACAGGGGACACAGATACGCAGAATTTT
>TRBV6-2/TRBV6-3|TRBD2|few|TRBJ2-1
CASSYLPSGRANEQFF
TGTGCCAGCAGTTACCTCCCTAGCGGGAGGGCCAATGAGCAGTTCTTC
>TRBV12-3/TRBV12-4|-|few|TRBJ2-3
CASRLVPTDTQYF
TGTGCCAGCAGACTAGTACCGACAGATACGCAGTATTTT
>TRBV30|-|few|TRBJ2-1
CAWSVGTGAYNEQFF
TGTGCCTGGAGTGTGGGTACAGGAGCCTACAATGAGCAGTTCTTC
>TRBV3-1|-|-|TRBJ1-2
CASSQATEPLGYTF
TGTGCCAGCAGCCAAGCGACAGAACCTCTGGGCTACACCTTC
>TRBV20-1|-|many|TRBJ2-5
CSASAYRLQETQYF
TGCAGTGCTAGTGCATATCGTCTCCAAGAGACCCAGTACTTC
>TRBV25-1|-|-|TRBJ2-3
CASSQATITDTQYF
TGTGCCAGCAGTCAGGCGACTATCACAGATACGCAGTATTTT
>TRBV7-9|TRBD2|-|TRBJ2-6
CASRWEGEGSVLTF
TGTGCCAGCAGATGGGAGGGCGAGGGCAGCGTCCTGACTTTC
>TRBV4-3|-|-|TRBJ2-5
CASRGMGETQYF
TGCGCCAGCAGGGGGATGGGAGAGACCCAGTACTTC
>TRBV5-1|-|-|TRBJ2-1
CASSLPRIEQFF
TGCGCCAGCAGCTTGCCTAGGATTGAGCAGTTCTTC
>TRBV15|-|few|TRBJ2-4
CATSRLKNIQYF
TGTGCCACCAGCAGACTAAAAAACATTCAGTACTTC
>TRBV12-3/TRBV12-4|-|-|TRBJ1-1
CASKRGGEAFF
TGTGCCAGCAAGAGGGGAGGGGAGGCTTTCTTT
>TRBV9|-|-|TRBJ1-2
CASSGETAGYTF
TGTGCCAGCAGCGGCGAGACAGCGGGCTACACCTTC
>TRBV15|-|many|TRBJ1-4
CATSRGNEKLFF
TGTGCCACCAGCAGGGGAAATGAAAAACTGTTTTTT
>TRBV5-5|TRBD2|many|TRBJ2-3
CASSVLAGETDTQYF
TGTGCCAGCAGCGTTCTAGCGGGAGAAACAGATACGCAGTATTTT
>TRBV20-1|TRBD2|few|TRBJ2-7
CSAKSGGLYEQYF
TGCAGTGCTAAGAGCGGGGGTCTCTACGAGCAGTACTTC
>TRBV24-1|TRBD2|-|TRBJ2-1
CATSDGRPYNEQFF
TGTGCCACCAGCGACGGGAGGCCCTACAATGAGCAGTTCTTC
>TRBV10-3|-|-|TRBJ1-2
CAISEGQDYGYTF
TGTGCCATCAGTGAGGGACAAGACTATGGCTACACCTTC
>TRBV4-3|-|-|TRBJ2-1
CASSRGAGAYNEQFF
TGCGCCAGCAGCCGAGGGGCAGGAGCCTACAATGAGCAGTTCTTC
>TRBV29-1|TRBD2|-|TRBJ2-5
CSVVGGREVAETQYF
TGCAGCGTTGTTGGGGGACGGGAGGTAGCAGAGACCCAGTACTTC
>TRBV29-1|TRBD2|-|TRBJ2-1
CSALRTSGNEQFF
TGCAGCGCCCTCCGGACTAGCGGCAATGAGCAGTTCTTC
>TRBV5-1|-|-|TRBJ2-1
CASSLASRQWTYNEQFF
TGCGCCAGCAGCTTGGCCTCCAGACAGTGGACCTACAATGAGCAGTTCTTC
>TRBV12-3/TRBV12-4|-|many|TRBJ2-3
CASSFWIAGTDTQYF
TGTGCCAGCAGTTTCTGGATCGCGGGCACAGATACGCAGTATTTT
>TRBV12-3/TRBV12-4|TRBD2|-|TRBJ2-1
CASSIGLAPYNEQFF
TGTGCCAGCAGTATTGGACTAGCCCCCTACAATGAGCAGTTCTTC
>TRBV7-9|-|-|TRBJ1-1
CASSLLMRASDTEAFF
TGTGCCAGCAGCTTATTAATGCGGGCATCGGACACTGAAGCTTTCTTT
>TRBV5-6|TRBD1|many|TRBJ2-3
CASSPGTVPVTQYF
TGTGCCAGCAGTCCCGGGACAGTACCGGTTACGCAGTATTTT
>TRBV12-3/TRBV12-4|TRBD1|many|TRBJ1-5
CASSPGQGVQPQHF
TGTGCCAGCAGCCCCGGACAGGGCGTTCAGCCCCAGCATTTT
>TRBV28|-|-|TRBJ2-2
CASSLAGTPNTGELFF
TGTGCCAGCAGTTTAGCTGGGACACCGAACACCGGGGAGCTGTTTTTT
>TRBV7-9|-|-|TRBJ1-1
CASRVSTAEAFF
TGTGCCAGCCGCGTTTCCACTGCTGAAGCTTTCTTT
>TRBV5-1|TRBD2|once|TRBJ2-5
CASSLATSGPGAGETQYF
TGCGCCAGCAGCTTGGCGACTAGCGGCCCTGGGGCGGGGGAGACCCAGTACTTC
>TRBV12-3/TRBV12-4|-|-|TRBJ2-3
CASKRDMRDTQYF
TGTGCCAGCAAACGCGATATGAGGGATACGCAGTATTTT
>TRBV3-1|TRBD2|-|TRBJ2-1
CASSQVSGLAGNEQFF
TGTGCCAGCAGCCAAGTTTCGGGACTAGCAGGCAATGAGCAGTTCTTC
>TRBV3-1|-|-|TRBJ2-3
CASSQFVGQADTQYF
TGTGCCAGCAGCCAATTCGTGGGGCAAGCAGATACGCAGTATTTT
>TRBV7-3|-|-|TRBJ2-6
CASSLDVGGANVLTF
TGTGCCAGCAGCTTAGACGTTGGTGGGGCCAACGTCCTGACTTTC
>TRBV20-1|-|few|TRBJ2-1
CSLQTSTYNEQFF
TGCAGTCTTCAAACTAGTACCTACAATGAGCAGTTCTTC
>TRBV7-9|TRBD1|-|TRBJ2-5
CASTLTPGQQETQYF
TGTGCCAGCACCCTCACCCCGGGACAGCAAGAGACCCAGTACTTC
>TRBV5-1|-|-|TRBJ1-1
CASSFIRASTEAFF
TGCGCCAGCAGCTTTATCAGGGCCTCCACTGAAGCTTTCTTT
>TRBV4-1|-|few|TRBJ2-2
CASSQTASDRGLFF
TGCGCCAGCAGCCAAACCGCCTCGGACCGCGGGCTGTTTTTT
>TRBV12-3/TRBV12-4|TRBD1|few|TRBJ1-2
CASRRLRTGRQGGYTF
TGTGCCAGCAGGCGCCTTAGGACAGGGCGACAGGGTGGCTACACCTTC
>TRBV6-5|-|-|TRBJ2-7
CASSYSRREQYF
TGTGCCAGCAGTTACTCGAGGCGGGAGCAGTACTTC
>TRBV25-1|-|many|TRBJ1-1
CASNFGDTEAFF
TGTGCCAGCAATTTTGGGGACACTGAAGCTTTCTTT
>TRBV4-3|-|few|TRBJ2-1
CASSRLSGLADEQFF
TGCGCCAGCAGCCGTCTGAGCGGCCTTGCGGATGAGCAGTTCTTC
>TRBV9|-|-|TRBJ2-3
CASSVGEQFTDTQYF
TGTGCCAGCAGCGTAGGGGAGCAATTCACAGATACGCAGTATTTT
>TRBV12-3/TRBV12-4|-|few|TRBJ2-7
CASSLSKGEQYF
TGTGCCAGCAGTTTAAGTAAAGGCGAGCAGTACTTC
>TRBV29-1|-|few|TRBJ2-5
CSVETAGPTQYF
TGCAGCGTTGAGACCGCGGGGCCGACCCAGTACTTC
>TRBV24-1|-|many|TRBJ2-3
CATSDFTDTQYF
TGTGCCACCAGTGATTTTACAGATACGCAGTATTTT
>TRBV7-6|-|-|TRBJ2-7
CASSLGDRLTYEQYF
TGTGCCAGCAGCTTAGGAGACAGGCTTACCTACGAGCAGTACTTC
>TRBV5-1|TRBD2|few|TRBJ2-5
CASSRERGQTQYF
TGCGCCAGCAGCCGAGAGCGGGGCCAGACCCAGTACTTC
>TRBV12-3/TRBV12-4|-|-|TRBJ2-2
CAGSTSGELFF
TGTGCCGGGTCGACTTCCGGGGAGCTGTTTTTT